A single T cell receptor (beta chain) is shown here with its context. Antigen: not known. This record belongs to a study of cytomegalovirus exposure and HLA in healthy donors. Profiled with immunoSEQ multiplex PCR; TCRdb holds only in-frame clones, not every one. The sample carries some 150,000 clones, around 90% recorded once. Points from the study as a whole: The study flagged some 180 TCR beta chains as cytomegalovirus-associated. Both high specificity and high sensitivity reportedly marked the classifier's diagnosis of cytomegalovirus status. Many donors shared some public TCRs, even though most TCR sequences were rare.

This clonotype was obtained from a woman aged 18-30 years in good health and CMV-seropositive. Sequenced sample: PBMCs.

CDR3: CASSLDEEETQYF. CDR3 in DNA: TGTGCCAGCAGCTTAGATGAGGAAGAGACCCAGTACTTC. V is TRBV11-3 and J is TRBJ2-5, with D hard to call. The CDR3 covers 13 residues. The V end was cut by 0 bases, the J end by 3 bases, with 5 bases between. Germline CDR1 reads SGHNT; CDR2 reads YENEEA.